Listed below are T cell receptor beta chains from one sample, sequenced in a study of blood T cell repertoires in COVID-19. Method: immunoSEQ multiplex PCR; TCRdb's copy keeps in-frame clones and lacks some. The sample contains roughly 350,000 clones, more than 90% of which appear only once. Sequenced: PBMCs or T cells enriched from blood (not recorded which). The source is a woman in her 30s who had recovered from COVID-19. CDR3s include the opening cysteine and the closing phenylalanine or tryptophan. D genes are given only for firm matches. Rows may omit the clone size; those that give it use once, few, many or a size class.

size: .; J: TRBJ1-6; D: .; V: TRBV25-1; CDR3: CASTRNTSPLHF; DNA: TGTGCCAGCACTAGGAATACCTCACCCCTCCACTTT
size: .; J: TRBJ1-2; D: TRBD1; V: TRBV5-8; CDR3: CASSRGQAPGDGYTF; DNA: TGTGCCAGCAGCAGGGGACAGGCCCCCGGGGATGGCTACACCTTC
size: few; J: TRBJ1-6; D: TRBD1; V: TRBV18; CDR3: CASSPDRGDNSPLHF; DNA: TGTGCCAGCTCACCTGACAGGGGAGATAATTCACCCCTCCACTTT
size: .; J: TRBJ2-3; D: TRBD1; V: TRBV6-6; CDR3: CASSYGTGTDTQYF; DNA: TGTGCCAGCAGTTACGGGACAGGCACAGATACGCAGTATTTT
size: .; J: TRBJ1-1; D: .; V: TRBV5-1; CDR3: CASSLTQNTEAFF; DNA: TGCGCCAGCAGCTTGACACAGAACACTGAAGCTTTCTTT
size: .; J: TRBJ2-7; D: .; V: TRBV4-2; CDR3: CASSQGTTPTYEQYF; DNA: TGTGCCAGCAGCCAAGGAACTACACCGACCTACGAGCAGTACTTC
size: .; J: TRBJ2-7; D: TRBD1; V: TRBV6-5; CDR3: CASSKTTGVSYEQYF; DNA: TGTGCCAGCAGTAAAACGACAGGGGTCTCCTACGAGCAGTACTTC
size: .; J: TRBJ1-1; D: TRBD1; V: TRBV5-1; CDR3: CASSPGQGTEAFF; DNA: TGCGCCAGCAGCCCCGGACAGGGGACTGAAGCTTTCTTT
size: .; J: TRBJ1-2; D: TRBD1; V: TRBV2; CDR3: CASSIQGAGYTF; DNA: TGTGCCAGCAGTATCCAGGGGGCTGGCTACACCTTC
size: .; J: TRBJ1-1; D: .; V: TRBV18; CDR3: CASSPPLGVGTEAFF; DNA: TGTGCCAGCTCACCACCGCTAGGGGTGGGGACTGAAGCTTTCTTT
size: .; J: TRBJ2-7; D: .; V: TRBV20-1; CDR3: CSAIDVTYEQYF; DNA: TGCAGTGCTATTGACGTAACCTACGAGCAGTACTTC
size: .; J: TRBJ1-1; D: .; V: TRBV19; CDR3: CASSRFSEAFF; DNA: TGTGCCAGTAGTCGGTTTTCTGAAGCTTTCTTT
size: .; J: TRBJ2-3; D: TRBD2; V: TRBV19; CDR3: CASRRRGDTDTQYF; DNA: TGTGCCAGTAGGAGGCGGGGGGACACAGATACGCAGTATTTT
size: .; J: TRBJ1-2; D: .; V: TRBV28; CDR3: CASTPAGYGYTF; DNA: TGTGCCAGCACCCCCGCAGGCTATGGCTACACCTTC